The TCR beta chain under discussion was sequenced for a study of T cells in narcolepsy. Findings and caveats of the study: Blood of same and different patients, but not healthy controls, reportedly held recurring autoreactive clonotypes. HCRT-specific and TRIB2-specific autoreactive clonotypes appeared among same-patient CSF and blood CD4+ clonotypes.

Trimming shortened V by 3 bases and J by 6 bases, and 9 bases separated the two germline ends. Germline loops: CDR1 GTSNPN, CDR2 SVGIG (reference sequence). CDR3 length: 13 amino acids. Remarks on this clone: Antigen: not known.

Some clones are missing from TCRdb's copy, which holds only in-frame ones; the method was immunoSEQ multiplex PCR. The data hold some 30,000 clones, with 65% to 90% observed a single time. The J gene is TRBJ1-6, the V gene TRBV30; D is undetermined. The TCR originated in a human donor with narcolepsy. Material: CD45RA- memory CD4+ T cells from PBMCs. The CDR3 coding sequence is TGTGCCTGGAGATCGGACCTTAATTCACCCCTCCACTTT. This gives the protein CAWRSDLNSPLHF. Together with reference TRBV30 and TRBJ1-6, the CDR3 gives the full variable domain: SQTIHQWPATLVQPVGSPLSLECTVEGTSNPNLYWYRQAAGRGLQLLFYSVGIGQISSEVPQNLSASRPQDRQFILSSKKLLLSDSGFYLCAWRSDLNSPLHFGNGTRLTVT.